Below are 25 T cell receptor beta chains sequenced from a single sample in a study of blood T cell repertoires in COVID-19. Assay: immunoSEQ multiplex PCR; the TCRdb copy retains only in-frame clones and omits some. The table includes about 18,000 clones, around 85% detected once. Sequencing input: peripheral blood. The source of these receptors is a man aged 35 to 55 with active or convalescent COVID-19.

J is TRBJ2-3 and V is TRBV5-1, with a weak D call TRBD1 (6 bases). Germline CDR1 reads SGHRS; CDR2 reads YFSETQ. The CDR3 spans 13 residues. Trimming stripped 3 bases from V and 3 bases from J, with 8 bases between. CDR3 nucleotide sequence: TGCGCCAGCAGCTCCACAGGGACAGATACGCAGTATTTT. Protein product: CASSSTGTDTQYF.

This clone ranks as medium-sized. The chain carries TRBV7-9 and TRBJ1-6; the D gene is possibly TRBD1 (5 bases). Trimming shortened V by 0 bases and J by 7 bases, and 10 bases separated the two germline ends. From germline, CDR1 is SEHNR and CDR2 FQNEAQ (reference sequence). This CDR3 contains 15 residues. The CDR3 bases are TGTGCCAGCAGCTTAGCGCAGGGTACGAATTCACCCCTCCACTTT. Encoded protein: CASSLAQGTNSPLHF.

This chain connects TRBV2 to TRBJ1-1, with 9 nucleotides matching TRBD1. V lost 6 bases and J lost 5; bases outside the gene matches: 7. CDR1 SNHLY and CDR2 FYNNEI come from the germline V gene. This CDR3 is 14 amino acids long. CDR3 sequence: CASREQGAQTEAFF. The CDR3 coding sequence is TGTGCCAGCAGGGAACAGGGGGCGCAGACTGAAGCTTTCTTT.

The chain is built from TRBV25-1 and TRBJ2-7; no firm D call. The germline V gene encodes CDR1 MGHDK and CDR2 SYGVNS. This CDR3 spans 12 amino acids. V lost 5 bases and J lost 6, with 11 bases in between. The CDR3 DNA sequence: TGTGCCAGCAGTTCACCCCGCGCCGAGCAGTACTTC. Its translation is CASSSPRAEQYF.

The DNA for the CDR3 is TGTGCCAGCAGCCAAGATCGGACAGGGAATAACGAGCAGTACTTC. This sequence encodes CASSQDRTGNNEQYF. The chain uses TRBV4-2 and TRBJ2-7; 8 bases are a match to TRBD1. V lost 0 bases, J lost 5 bases, and 6 bases stayed unmatched. From germline, CDR1 is LGHNA and CDR2 YNFKEQ. The CDR3 totals 15 residues.

CDR3 region: CASSWGGQGYEQYF. The CDR3 coding sequence is TGTGCCAGCAGCTGGGGTGGTCAGGGTTACGAGCAGTACTTC. The chain links TRBV3-1 (or the pseudogene TRBV3-2) to TRBJ2-7, with D tentatively TRBD1 (5 bases). The CDR3 contains 14 residues. Trimming took off 5 bases at V and 4 bases at J, with 15 bases between the two ends. Germline V gives CDR1 LGHDT, CDR2 YNNKEL (reference sequence).

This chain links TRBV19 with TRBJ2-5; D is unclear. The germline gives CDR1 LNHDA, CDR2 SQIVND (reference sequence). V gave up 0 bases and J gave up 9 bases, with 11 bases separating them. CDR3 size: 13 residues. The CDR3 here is CASSIEIGLAQYF. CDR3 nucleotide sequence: TGTGCCAGTAGTATAGAGATTGGTTTAGCCCAGTACTTC.

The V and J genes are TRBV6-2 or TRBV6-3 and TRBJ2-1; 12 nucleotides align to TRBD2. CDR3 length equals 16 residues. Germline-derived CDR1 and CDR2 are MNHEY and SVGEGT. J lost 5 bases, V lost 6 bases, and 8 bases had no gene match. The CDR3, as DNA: TGTGCCAGCAGCAGCGGACTAGCGGGAATGAACAATGAGCAGTTCTTC. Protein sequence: CASSSGLAGMNNEQFF.

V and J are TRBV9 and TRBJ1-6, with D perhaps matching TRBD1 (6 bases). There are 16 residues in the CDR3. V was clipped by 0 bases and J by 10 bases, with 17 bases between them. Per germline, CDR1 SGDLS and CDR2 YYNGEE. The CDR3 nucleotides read TGTGCCAGCAGCGTAGCTCCAGGGGATGGAGGCTCACCCCTCCACTTT. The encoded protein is CASSVAPGDGGSPLHF. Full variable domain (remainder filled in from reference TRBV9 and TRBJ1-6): DSGVTQTPKHLITATGQRVTLRCSPRSGDLSVYWYQQSLDQGLQFLIQYYNGEERAKGNILERFSAQQFPDLHSELNLSSLELGDSALYFCASSVAPGDGGSPLHFGNGTRLTVT.

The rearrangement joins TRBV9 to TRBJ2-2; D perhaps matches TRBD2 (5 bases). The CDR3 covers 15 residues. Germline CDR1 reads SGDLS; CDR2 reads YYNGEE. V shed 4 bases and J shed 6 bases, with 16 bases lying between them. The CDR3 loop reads CASSRDEGRPGELFF. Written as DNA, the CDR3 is TGTGCCAGCAGCCGTGACGAGGGAAGGCCCGGGGAGCTGTTTTTT.

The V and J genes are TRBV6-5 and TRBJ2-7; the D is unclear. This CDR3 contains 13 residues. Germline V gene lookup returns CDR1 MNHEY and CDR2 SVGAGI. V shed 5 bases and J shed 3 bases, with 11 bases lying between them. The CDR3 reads CASSQTPYYEQYF. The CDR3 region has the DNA TGTGCCAGCAGTCAAACTCCATACTACGAGCAGTACTTC.

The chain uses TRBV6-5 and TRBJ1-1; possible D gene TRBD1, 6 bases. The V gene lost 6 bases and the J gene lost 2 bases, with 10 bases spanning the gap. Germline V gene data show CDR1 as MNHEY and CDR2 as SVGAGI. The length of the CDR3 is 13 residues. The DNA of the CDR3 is TGTGCCAGCAGCCGGACAGCCAACACTGAAGCTTTCTTT. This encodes CASSRTANTEAFF.

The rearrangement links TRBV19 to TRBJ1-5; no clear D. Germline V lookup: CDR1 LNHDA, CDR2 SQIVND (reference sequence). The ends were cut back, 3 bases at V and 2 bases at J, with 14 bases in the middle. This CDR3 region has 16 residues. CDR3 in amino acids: CASSIVFGGRNQPQHF. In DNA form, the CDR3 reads TGTGCCAGTAGTATCGTTTTTGGAGGACGCAATCAGCCCCAGCATTTT. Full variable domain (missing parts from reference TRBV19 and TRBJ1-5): DGGITQSPKYLFRKEGQNVTLSCEQNLNHDAMYWYRQDPGQGLRLIYYSQIVNDFQKGDIAEGYSVSREKKESFPLTVTSAQKNPTAFYLCASSIVFGGRNQPQHFGDGTRLSIL.

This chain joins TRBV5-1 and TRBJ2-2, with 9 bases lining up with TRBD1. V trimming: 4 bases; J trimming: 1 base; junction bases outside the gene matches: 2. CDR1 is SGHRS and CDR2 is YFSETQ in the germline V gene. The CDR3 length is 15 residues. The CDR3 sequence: CASSPGQGNTGELFF. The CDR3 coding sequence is TGCGCCAGCAGCCCGGGACAGGGGAACACCGGGGAGCTGTTTTTT.

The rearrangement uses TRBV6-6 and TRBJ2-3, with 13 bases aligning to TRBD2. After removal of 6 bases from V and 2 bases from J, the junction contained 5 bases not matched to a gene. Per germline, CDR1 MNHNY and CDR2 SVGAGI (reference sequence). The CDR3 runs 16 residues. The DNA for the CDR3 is TGTGCCAGCAGCCGACTAGCGGGGGGCTACACAGATACGCAGTATTTT. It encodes CASSRLAGGYTDTQYF.

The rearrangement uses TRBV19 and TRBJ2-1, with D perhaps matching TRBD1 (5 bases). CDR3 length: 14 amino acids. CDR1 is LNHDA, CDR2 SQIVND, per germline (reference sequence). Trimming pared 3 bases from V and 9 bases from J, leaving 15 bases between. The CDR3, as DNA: TGTGCCAGTAGTATGTATTCTGGGGCGACTGAGCAGTTCTTC. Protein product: CASSMYSGATEQFF. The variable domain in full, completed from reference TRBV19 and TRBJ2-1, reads DGGITQSPKYLFRKEGQNVTLSCEQNLNHDAMYWYRQDPGQGLRLIYYSQIVNDFQKGDIAEGYSVSREKKESFPLTVTSAQKNPTAFYLCASSMYSGATEQFFGPGTRLTVL.

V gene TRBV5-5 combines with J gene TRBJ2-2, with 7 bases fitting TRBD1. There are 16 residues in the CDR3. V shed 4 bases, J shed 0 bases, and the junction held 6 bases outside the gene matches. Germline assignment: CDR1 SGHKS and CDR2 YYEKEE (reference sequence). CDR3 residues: CASSPNRGTNTGELFF. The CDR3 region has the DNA TGTGCCAGCAGCCCGAACAGGGGCACGAACACCGGGGAGCTGTTTTTT.

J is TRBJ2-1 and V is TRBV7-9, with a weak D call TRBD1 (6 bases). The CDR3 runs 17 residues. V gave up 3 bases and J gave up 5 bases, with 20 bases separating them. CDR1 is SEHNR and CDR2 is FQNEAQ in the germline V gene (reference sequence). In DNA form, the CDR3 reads TGTGCCAGCAGCTTCCTACCTAAACAGGGAGTGGACAATGAGCAGTTCTTC. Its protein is CASSFLPKQGVDNEQFF.

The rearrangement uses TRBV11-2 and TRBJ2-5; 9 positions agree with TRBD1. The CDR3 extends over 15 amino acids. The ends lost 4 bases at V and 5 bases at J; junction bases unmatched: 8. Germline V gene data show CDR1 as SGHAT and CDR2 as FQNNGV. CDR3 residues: CASSYPGQGWETQYF. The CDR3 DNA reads TGTGCCAGCAGCTATCCGGGACAGGGATGGGAGACCCAGTACTTC.

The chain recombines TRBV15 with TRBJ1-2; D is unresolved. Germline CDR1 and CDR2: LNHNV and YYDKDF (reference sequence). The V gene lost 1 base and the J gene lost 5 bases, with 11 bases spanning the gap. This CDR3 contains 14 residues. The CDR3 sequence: CATSRAEGWYGYTF. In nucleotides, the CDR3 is TGTGCCACCAGCAGAGCAGAGGGTTGGTATGGCTACACCTTC.

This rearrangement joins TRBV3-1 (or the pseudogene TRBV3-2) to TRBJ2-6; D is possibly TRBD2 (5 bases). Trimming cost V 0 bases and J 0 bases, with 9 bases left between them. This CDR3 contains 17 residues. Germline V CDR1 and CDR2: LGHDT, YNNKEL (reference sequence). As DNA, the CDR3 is TGTGCCAGCAGCCAAGACCTCGGGATCTCTGGGGCCAACGTCCTGACTTTC. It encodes CASSQDLGISGANVLTF.

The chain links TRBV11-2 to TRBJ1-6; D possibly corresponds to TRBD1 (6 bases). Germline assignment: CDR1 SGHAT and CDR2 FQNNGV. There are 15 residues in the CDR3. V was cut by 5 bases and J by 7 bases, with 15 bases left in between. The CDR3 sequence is CASSPLRGSNSPLHF. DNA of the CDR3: TGTGCCAGCAGCCCCTTGAGGGGGAGCAATTCACCCCTCCACTTT.

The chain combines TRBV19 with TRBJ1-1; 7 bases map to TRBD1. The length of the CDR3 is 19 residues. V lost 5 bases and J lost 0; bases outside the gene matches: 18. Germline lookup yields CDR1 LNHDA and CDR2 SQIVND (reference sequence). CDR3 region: CASSEWPGTATSLNTEAFF. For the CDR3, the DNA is TGTGCCAGTAGTGAATGGCCCGGGACAGCTACCTCCTTGAACACTGAAGCTTTCTTT.

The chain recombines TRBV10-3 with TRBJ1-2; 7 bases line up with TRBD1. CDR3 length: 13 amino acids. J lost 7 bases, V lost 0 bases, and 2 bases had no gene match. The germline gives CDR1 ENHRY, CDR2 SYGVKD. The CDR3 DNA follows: TGTGCCATCAGTGAGTCACAGGGGATTGGCTACACCTTC. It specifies CAISESQGIGYTF.

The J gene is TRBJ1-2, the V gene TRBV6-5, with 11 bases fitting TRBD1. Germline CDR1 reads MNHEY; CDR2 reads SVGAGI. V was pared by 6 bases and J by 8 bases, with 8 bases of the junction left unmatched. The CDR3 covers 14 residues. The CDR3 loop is CASRRTGGATGYTF. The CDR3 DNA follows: TGTGCCAGCAGGCGGACAGGGGGCGCGACGGGCTACACCTTC.